This T cell receptor beta chain originates from a study of T cells in Graves' hyperthyroidism and ophthalmopathy. TCR beta CDR3 region amplification was performed from RNA transcripts. The HTBI primer set was used in a first-round RT-PCR of the TCR CDR3. TCRdb independently ran MiXCR on the multiplex PCR reads; one entry per CDR3 protein. Of about 580,000 distinct CDR3 sequences in the sample, around 46% were seen once. The V and J ends lost 0 bases and 1 base respectively, with 9 bases between them. Germline lookup yields CDR1 SEHNR and CDR2 FQNEAQ (reference sequence). The CDR3 spans 15 residues. This clonotype has at least ten counts.

The chain carries TRBV7-9 and TRBJ1-1; a possible D gene is TRBD1 (5 bases). This sequence was found in a woman in her late teens or twenties with Graves' hyperthyroidism. Material: peripheral blood or thyroid tissue (not recorded which). CDR3 in amino acids: CASSLALGENTEAFF. The CDR3 DNA is TGTGCCAGCAGCTTAGCGCTGGGGGAGAACACTGAAGCTTTCTTT.